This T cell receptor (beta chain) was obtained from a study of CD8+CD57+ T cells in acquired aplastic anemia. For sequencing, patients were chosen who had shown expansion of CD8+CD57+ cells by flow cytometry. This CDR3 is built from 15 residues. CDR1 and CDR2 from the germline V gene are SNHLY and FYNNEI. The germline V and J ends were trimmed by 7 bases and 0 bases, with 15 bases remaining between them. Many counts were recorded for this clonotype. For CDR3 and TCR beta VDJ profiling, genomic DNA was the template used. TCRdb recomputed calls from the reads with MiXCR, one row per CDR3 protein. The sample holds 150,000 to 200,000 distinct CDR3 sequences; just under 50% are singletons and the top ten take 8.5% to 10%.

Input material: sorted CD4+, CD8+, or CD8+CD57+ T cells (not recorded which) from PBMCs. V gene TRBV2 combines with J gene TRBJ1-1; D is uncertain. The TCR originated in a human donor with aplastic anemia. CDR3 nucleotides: TGTGCCAGCAAGGACCGTCGGATATTGAACACTGAAGCTTTCTTT. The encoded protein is CASKDRRILNTEAFF.